This TCR beta chain was obtained from a study of blood T cell repertoires in COVID-19. Study information: The United States, Italy and Spain supplied acute and convalescent COVID-19 samples. Sources were T cells, B-cell-depleted T cells, or PBMCs; the material itself was cDNA or gDNA.

V dropped 5 bases and J dropped 8; count of bases not matched to a gene: 8. The CDR3 totals 14 residues. Per the germline V gene, CDR1 is SEHNR and CDR2 is FQNEAQ (reference sequence). Original data processing: Reference gene primer amplification gave nucleated cell count estimates. Produced via immunoSEQ multiplex PCR; TCRdb's table is partial and in-frame only. V and J calls plus clone size are reproduced from that table; the DNA served to infer D and trimming. The table lists roughly 60,000 clones, 75% to 85% of them singletons. The gene calls are TRBV7-9 and TRBJ2-1; TRBD2 aligns across 8 bases. The sequence was obtained from an elderly man with acute or convalescent COVID-19. Sequences were obtained from peripheral blood. CDR3 in amino acids: CASSPRGGWDEQFF. CDR3 in DNA: TGTGCCAGCAGCCCCCGGGGGGGCTGGGATGAGCAGTTCTTC. The full variable domain, completed using reference TRBV7-9 and TRBJ2-1, is DTGVSQNPRHKITKRGQNVTFRCDPISEHNRLYWYRQTLGQGPEFLTYFQNEAQLEKSRLLSDRFSAERPKGSFSTLEIQRTEQGDSAMYLCASSPRGGWDEQFFGPGTRLTVL.